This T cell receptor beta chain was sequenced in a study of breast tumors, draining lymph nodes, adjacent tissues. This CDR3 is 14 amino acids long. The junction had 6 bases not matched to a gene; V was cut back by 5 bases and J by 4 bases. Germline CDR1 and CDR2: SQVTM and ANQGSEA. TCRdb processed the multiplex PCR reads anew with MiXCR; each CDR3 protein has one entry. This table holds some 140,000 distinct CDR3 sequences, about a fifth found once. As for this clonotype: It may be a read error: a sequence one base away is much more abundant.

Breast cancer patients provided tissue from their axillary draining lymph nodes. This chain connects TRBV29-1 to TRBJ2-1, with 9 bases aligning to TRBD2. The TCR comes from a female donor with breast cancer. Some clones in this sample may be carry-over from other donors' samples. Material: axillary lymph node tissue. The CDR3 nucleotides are TGCAGCGTTCCAGCAGCGGGAGGATACAATGAGCAGTTCTTC. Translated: CSVPAAGGYNEQFF.